A single sample gave rise to the 8 T cell receptor beta chains below, sequenced in a study of blood T cell repertoires in COVID-19. The data were produced by immunoSEQ multiplex PCR, yet TCRdb's version contains in-frame clones alone and is incomplete. This sample has hundreds of thousands of clones; roughly 85% occur once, and the top ten carry approximately 7.6%. Sequenced sample: peripheral blood. The receptors here all came from a human donor in a cohort sampled during active COVID-19.

V is TRBV27 and J is TRBJ2-3; 7 bases line up with TRBD1. With V trimmed by 5 bases and J by 6 bases, 8 bases remained unmatched. Germline-derived CDR1 and CDR2 are MNHEY and SMNVEV (reference sequence). This CDR3 is built from 14 residues. The CDR3 reads CASSTSNRGDTQYF. The CDR3, as DNA: TGTGCCAGCAGTACAAGTAACAGGGGCGATACGCAGTATTTT.

This chain connects TRBV21-1 to TRBJ1-1; TRBD1, the table's D call, lacks a check against the DNA. TRBV21-1 corresponds to a pseudogene. This CDR3 spans 14 amino acids. This CDR3 reads CASSNEDRHAEAFF. The CDR3 DNA reads TGTGCCAGCAGCAATGAAGACCGACACGCTGAAGCTTTCTTT.

This rearrangement joins TRBV15 to TRBJ1-2; D is uncertain. The CDR3 is 15 amino acids. Trimming shortened V by 0 bases and J by 1 base, and 9 bases separated the two germline ends. Germline V CDR1 and CDR2: LNHNV, YYDKDF (reference sequence). The DNA of the CDR3 is TGTGCCACCAGCAGAGATTTCTCCCTTAACTATGGCTACACCTTC. It encodes CATSRDFSLNYGYTF. Using reference TRBV15 and TRBJ1-2 for the parts outside the CDR3, the full variable domain is DAMVIQNPRYQVTQFGKPVTLSCSQTLNHNVMYWYQQKSSQAPKLLFHYYDKDFNNEADTPDNFQSRRPNTSFCFLDIRSPGLGDTAMYLCATSRDFSLNYGYTFGSGTRLTVV.

This clone was counted a few times. This chain uses TRBV5-8 with TRBJ1-5; 12 bases align to TRBD1. The CDR3 is 15 residues long. CDR1 and CDR2 from the germline V gene are SGHTS and YDEGEE. Trimming cost V 4 bases and J 5 bases; bases outside gene matches: 4. The CDR3 DNA sequence: TGTGCCAGCAGCACGGGGACAGGGGGCGATCAGCCCCAGCATTTT. It yields the protein CASSTGTGGDQPQHF.

The V gene is TRBV2, the J gene TRBJ1-4, with a tentative D call TRBD1 (6 bases). The V gene's germline CDR1 is SNHLY and CDR2 FYNNEI. CDR3 length: 15 amino acids. V was cut by 6 bases and J by 3 bases, with 14 bases left in between. For the CDR3, the DNA is TGTGCCAGCAGAAATACAGGGTTACCTAATGAAAAACTGTTTTTT. Translation gives CASRNTGLPNEKLFF.

The rearrangement links TRBV10-3 to TRBJ1-1; D is unresolved. V gave up 3 bases and J gave up 4 bases, with 12 bases separating them. This CDR3 spans 14 amino acids. Looked up from germline, CDR1 is ENHRY and CDR2 is SYGVKD. The CDR3 here is CAISDGWESTEAFF. As DNA, the CDR3 is TGTGCCATCAGTGACGGGTGGGAGAGCACTGAAGCTTTCTTT.

The table lists this clone with a few counts. The chain couples TRBV19 to TRBJ1-4; TRBD1 might be the D (5 bases). V gave up 6 bases and J gave up 4 bases, with 12 bases separating them. From germline, CDR1 is LNHDA and CDR2 SQIVND (reference sequence). The CDR3 is 14 amino acids. The CDR3 DNA follows: TGTGCCAGTAGGGCAGGGCCGAATAATGAAAAACTGTTTTTT. This encodes CASRAGPNNEKLFF.

This chain connects TRBV11-2 to TRBJ2-3; D may be TRBD2 (5 bases). The CDR3 loop spans 14 amino acids. V was clipped by 5 bases and J by 2 bases, with 11 bases between them. Germline values: CDR1 SGHAT, CDR2 FQNNGV. The CDR3: CASSPGTNTDTQYF. The DNA of the CDR3 is TGTGCCAGCAGCCCGGGAACCAACACAGATACGCAGTATTTT.